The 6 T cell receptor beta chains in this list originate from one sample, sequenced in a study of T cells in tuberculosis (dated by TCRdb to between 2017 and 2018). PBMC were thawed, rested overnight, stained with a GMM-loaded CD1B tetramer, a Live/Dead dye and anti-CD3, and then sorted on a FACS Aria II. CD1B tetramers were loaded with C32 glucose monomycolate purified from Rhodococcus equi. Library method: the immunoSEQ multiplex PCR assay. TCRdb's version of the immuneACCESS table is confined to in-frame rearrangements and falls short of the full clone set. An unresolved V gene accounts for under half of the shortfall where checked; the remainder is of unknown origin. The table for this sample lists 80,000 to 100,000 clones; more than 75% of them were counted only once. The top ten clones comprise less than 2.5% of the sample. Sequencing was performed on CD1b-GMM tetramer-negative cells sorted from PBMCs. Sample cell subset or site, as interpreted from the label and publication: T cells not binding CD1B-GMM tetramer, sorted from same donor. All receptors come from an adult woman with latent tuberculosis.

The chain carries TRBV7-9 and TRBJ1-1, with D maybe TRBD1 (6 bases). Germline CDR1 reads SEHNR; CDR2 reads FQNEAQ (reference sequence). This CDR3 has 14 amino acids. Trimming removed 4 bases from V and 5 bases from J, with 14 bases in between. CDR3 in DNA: TGTGCCAGCAGCTACAGGGAGTCGGGGACTGAAGCTTTCTTT. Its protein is CASSYRESGTEAFF.

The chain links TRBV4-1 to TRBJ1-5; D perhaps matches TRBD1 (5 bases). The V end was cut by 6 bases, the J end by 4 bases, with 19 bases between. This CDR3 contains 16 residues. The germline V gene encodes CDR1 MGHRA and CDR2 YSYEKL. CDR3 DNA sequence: TGCGCCAGCAGACCGAACTCGGGGGATGCGAATCAGCCCCAGCATTTT. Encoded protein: CASRPNSGDANQPQHF.

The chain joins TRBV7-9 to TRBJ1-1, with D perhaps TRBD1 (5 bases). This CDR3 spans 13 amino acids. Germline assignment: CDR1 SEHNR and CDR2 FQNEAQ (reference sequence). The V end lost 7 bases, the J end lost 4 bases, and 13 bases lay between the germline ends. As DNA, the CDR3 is TGTGCCAGCAAGTCCACGGGGGGCACTGAAGCTTTCTTT. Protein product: CASKSTGGTEAFF. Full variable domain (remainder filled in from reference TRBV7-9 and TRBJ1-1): DTGVSQNPRHKITKRGQNVTFRCDPISEHNRLYWYRQTLGQGPEFLTYFQNEAQLEKSRLLSDRFSAERPKGSFSTLEIQRTEQGDSAMYLCASKSTGGTEAFFGQGTRLTVV.

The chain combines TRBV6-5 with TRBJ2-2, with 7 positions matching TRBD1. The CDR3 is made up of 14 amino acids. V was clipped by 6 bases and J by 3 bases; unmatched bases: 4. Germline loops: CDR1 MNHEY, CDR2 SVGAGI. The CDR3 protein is CASSRDSYTGELFF. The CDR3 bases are TGTGCCAGCAGCCGGGACAGCTACACCGGGGAGCTGTTTTTT.

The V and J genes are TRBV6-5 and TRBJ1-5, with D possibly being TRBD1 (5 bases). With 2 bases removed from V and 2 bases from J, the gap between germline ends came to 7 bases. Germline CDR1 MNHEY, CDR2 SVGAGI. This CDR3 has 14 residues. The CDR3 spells CASSYLGGNQPQHF. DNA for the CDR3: TGTGCCAGCAGTTACCTAGGGGGCAATCAGCCCCAGCATTTT.

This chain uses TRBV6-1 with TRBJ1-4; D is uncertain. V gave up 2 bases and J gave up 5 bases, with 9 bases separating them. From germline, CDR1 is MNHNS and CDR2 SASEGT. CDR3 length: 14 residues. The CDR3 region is CASSEFRLNEKLFF. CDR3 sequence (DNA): TGTGCCAGCAGTGAATTCAGGCTGAATGAAAAACTGTTTTTT.